This TCR beta chain was sequenced in a study of T cell responses to AZD1222 COVID-19 vaccine. Study-wide results and caveats: Across the whole spike, CD4 TCRs peaked at regions 160-218 and 743-854.

Sequencing used immunoSEQ multiplex PCR; TCRdb keeps in-frame clones, though not all of them. The data show roughly 150,000 clones, with 87% seen just once and over 1% held by the top ten. About this clone: No antigen is known for it.

Second-dose intervals of approximately 4 or approximately 12 weeks were pooled. CDR1 and CDR2 from the germline V gene are SGHAT and FQNNGV. The CDR3 is made up of 16 amino acids. V was pared by 0 bases and J by 0 bases, with 9 bases between. The chain has TRBV11-2 and TRBJ2-1; D is unresolved. This sample comprised peripheral blood, obtained 28 days after the second AZD1222 dose. The receptor was derived from an adult who received the AZD1222 COVID-19 vaccine. The CDR3 reads CASSLESYDSYNEQFF. DNA of the CDR3: TGTGCCAGCAGCTTAGAGAGCTACGACTCCTACAATGAGCAGTTCTTC.